The 5 T cell receptor beta chains below were found in one sample sequenced in a study of long-term antiretroviral therapy in people with HIV. Samples were assayed with immunoSEQ v3.0 at survey level. Profiling relied on immunoSEQ multiplex PCR, and the TCRdb table lists in-frame clones only, not all of them. The sample contains around 21,000 clones, 90% of which appear only once. Source: unsorted PBMCs, taken approximately 4.4 years before starting antiretroviral therapy. These TCRs come from a woman aged 25 to 39 with HIV.

V is TRBV29-1 and J is TRBJ2-7; TRBD2 might be the D (6 bases). The germline V gene encodes CDR1 SQVTM and CDR2 ANQGSEA. The V end lost 7 bases, the J end lost 2 bases, and 12 bases lay between the germline ends. The CDR3 runs 12 residues. Written as DNA, the CDR3 is TGCAGCGGGGGGGAAAGGGCCTACGAGCAGTACTTC. This encodes CSGGERAYEQYF.

The chain employs TRBV6-6 and TRBJ1-3; no clear D gene. V lost 5 bases and J lost 9, with 17 bases in between. The germline gives CDR1 MNHNY, CDR2 SVGAGI (reference sequence). The CDR3 is 14 amino acids. DNA of the CDR3: TGTGCCAGCAGTAAGGAAACAAGAGCTGGCACCATATATTTT. Translating it yields CASSKETRAGTIYF.

This clone was seen a few times. The rearrangement uses TRBV7-2 and TRBJ2-2; 7 nucleotides align to TRBD1. This CDR3 region has 15 residues. J lost 1 base, V lost 4 bases, and 3 bases had no gene match. CDR1 and CDR2 from the germline V gene are SGHTA and FQGNSA. CDR3 DNA sequence: TGTGCCAGCAGCTCGGGACAGTGGAACACCGGGGAGCTGTTTTTT. Protein: CASSSGQWNTGELFF.

The chain couples TRBV5-1 to TRBJ1-5; D is undetermined. Trimming took off 0 bases at V and 7 bases at J, with 11 bases between the two ends. The CDR3 contains 14 residues. Germline CDR1 is SGHRS and CDR2 is YFSETQ. The CDR3 region is CASSLDGNRQPQHF. CDR3 sequence (DNA): TGCGCCAGCAGCTTGGATGGGAATCGGCAGCCCCAGCATTTT.

The V and J genes are TRBV2 and TRBJ1-3; the D is unclear. Germline loops: CDR1 SNHLY, CDR2 FYNNEI. The CDR3 is made up of 11 amino acids. The germline V and J ends were trimmed by 11 bases and 2 bases, with 7 bases remaining between them. The CDR3 here is CACLAGNTIYF. DNA for the CDR3: TGTGCCTGCCTAGCTGGAAACACCATATATTTT.